This entry lists 14 T cell receptor beta chains sequenced from one sample in a study of cytomegalovirus exposure and HLA in healthy donors (dated by TCRdb to the late 2010s). Libraries were built with the immunoSEQ multiplex PCR assay. For the multiplex PCR, a mixture combining 60 forward primers for TCR Vbeta segments and 13 reverse primers for TCR Jbeta segments was used. TCRdb stores this immuneACCESS table with in-frame sequences only. Part of the clones is absent; in the studies checked, under half of the shortfall reflects unresolved V genes, and no reason is known for the rest. The sample table records about 200,000 clones. The top ten hold almost 0.75% of the sample. The sequenced material came from PBMCs. The source of these receptors is a boy aged 10-17 years in good health and CMV-seronegative.

The V gene is TRBV2, the J gene TRBJ1-3, with a possible D match to TRBD1 (5 bases). This CDR3 region has 15 residues. Per germline, CDR1 SNHLY and CDR2 FYNNEI. V was shortened by 9 bases and J by 0 bases, with 15 bases between the two germline ends. CDR3 protein: CASTATATSGNTIYF. Written as DNA, the CDR3 is TGTGCCAGTACGGCGACAGCAACCTCTGGAAACACCATATATTTT.

The chain recombines TRBV19 with TRBJ2-7; 9 nucleotides agree with TRBD1. V trimming: 5 bases; J trimming: 2 bases; junction bases outside the gene matches: 4. The CDR3 is 14 amino acids. Germline V gives CDR1 LNHDA, CDR2 SQIVND (reference sequence). CDR3: CASSWGQGPYEQYF. In nucleotides, the CDR3 is TGTGCCAGTAGTTGGGGACAGGGACCCTACGAGCAGTACTTC.

This chain joins TRBV11-3 and TRBJ2-5, with D possibly being TRBD1 (6 bases). This CDR3 spans 14 amino acids. Germline CDR1 SGHNT, CDR2 YENEEA. V was shortened by 1 base and J by 5 bases, with 11 bases between the two germline ends. The CDR3 loop reads CASSLGLGAETQYF. The CDR3 bases are TGTGCCAGCAGCTTAGGACTGGGGGCGGAGACCCAGTACTTC.

The chain has TRBV18 and TRBJ1-2, with TRBD1 matching 10 bases. Germline trimming cut 4 bases from V and 3 bases from J; bases unmatched to any gene: 8. There are 16 residues in the CDR3. Germline-derived CDR1 and CDR2 are KGHSH and LQKENI. CDR3 protein: CASSRNTGTGDYGYTF. CDR3 nucleotides: TGTGCCAGCTCACGGAATACCGGGACAGGGGACTATGGCTACACCTTC.

The V call is TRBV4-1, the J call TRBJ1-3; a weak D match, TRBD1 (5 bases). Between the trimmed V and J ends, which lost 1 base and 0 bases, there was a span of 13 bases. Germline V CDR1 and CDR2: MGHRA, YSYEKL. The CDR3 sequence is 17 residues long. This CDR3 reads CASSQGPTGFSGNTIYF. The CDR3 region has the DNA TGCGCCAGCAGCCAAGGTCCTACAGGCTTCTCTGGAAACACCATATATTTT.

The gene calls are TRBV13 and TRBJ2-3, with 11 bases lining up with TRBD1. Per the germline V gene, CDR1 is PRHDT and CDR2 is FYEKMQ (reference sequence). This CDR3 region has 17 residues. The V segment lost 7 bases and the J segment 6 bases; nucleotides outside the gene matches: 15. DNA for the CDR3: TGTGCCAGCAACTATAGCCCGGACAGGGGGCGCATGGATACGCAGTATTTT. It translates to CASNYSPDRGRMDTQYF.

The V and J genes are TRBV6-1 and TRBJ2-1, with 9 bases aligning to TRBD2. V lost 3 bases to trimming and J lost 10 bases; unmatched junction nucleotides: 7. The V gene's germline CDR1 is MNHNS and CDR2 SASEGT. There are 14 residues in the CDR3. CDR3 sequence reads: CASSEAGGPWEQFF. CDR3 bases: TGTGCCAGCAGTGAGGCGGGGGGGCCGTGGGAGCAGTTCTTC.

The gene calls are TRBV27 and TRBJ1-2; D not certain. The CDR3 sequence is 14 residues long. Germline CDR1 reads MNHEY; CDR2 reads SMNVEV (reference sequence). The germline V and J ends were trimmed by 2 bases and 4 bases, with 11 bases remaining between them. The chain's CDR3 is CASSLNGEVYGYTF. CDR3 nucleotide sequence: TGTGCCAGCAGTTTAAACGGAGAAGTCTATGGCTACACCTTC.

The chain links TRBV9 to TRBJ2-3; 8 bases match TRBD2. There are 16 residues in the CDR3. V shed 0 bases and J 2 bases; nucleotides not matched to a gene: 5. Germline CDR1 is SGDLS and CDR2 is YYNGEE. CDR3 nucleotide sequence: TGTGCCAGCAGCGTAGGGGTGACTAGCGTCACAGATACGCAGTATTTT. Protein product: CASSVGVTSVTDTQYF.

The chain joins TRBV6-6 to TRBJ1-2; D remains unclear. The V end was cut by 0 bases, the J end by 0 bases, with 8 bases between. This CDR3 is 15 amino acids long. Germline V gene sequence: CDR1 MNHNY, CDR2 SVGAGI (reference sequence). The CDR3 spells CASSYSMSSNYGYTF. CDR3 in DNA: TGTGCCAGCAGTTACTCGATGAGCTCTAACTATGGCTACACCTTC.

In DNA form, the CDR3 reads TGTGCCAGTAGTATAGTTCCAGGGGGGCGAGAGACCCAGTACTTC. The encoded protein is CASSIVPGGRETQYF. The chain links TRBV19 to TRBJ2-5; possibly TRBD1 for D (7 bases). Trimming left V 1 base short and J 4 bases short, with 13 bases between. This CDR3 is 15 amino acids long. CDR1 and CDR2 (germline): LNHDA, SQIVND (reference sequence).

The chain uses TRBV19 and TRBJ2-7, with D perhaps matching TRBD2 (6 bases). The CDR3 loop spans 15 amino acids. The germline V and J ends were trimmed by 2 bases and 1 base, with 12 bases remaining between them. The germline gives CDR1 LNHDA, CDR2 SQIVND (reference sequence). The CDR3 DNA reads as TGTGCCAGTAGTATAATGGAGGGATTGTCCTACGAGCAGTACTTC. It translates to CASSIMEGLSYEQYF.

The rearrangement uses TRBV6-5 and TRBJ2-1, with a possible D match to TRBD2 (6 bases). The CDR3 runs to 14 residues. Deletions cut 6 bases from V and 4 bases from J, with 13 bases between. Germline assignment: CDR1 MNHEY and CDR2 SVGAGI. CDR3 in amino acids: CASSYLAGYNEQFF. The CDR3 coding sequence is TGTGCCAGCAGCTACCTGGCGGGGTACAATGAGCAGTTCTTC.

Concerning this clone itself: The same CDR3 is also encoded by other DNA sequences in this sample. The V and J genes are TRBV7-3 and TRBJ2-2, with 7 positions matching TRBD1. This CDR3 spans 15 amino acids. The germline V gene encodes CDR1 SGHTA and CDR2 FQGTGA. The trim removed 0 bases at V and 3 bases at J, leaving 1 base unmatched. In DNA, the CDR3 is TGTGCCAGCAGCTTAACAGGGGGCGACACCGGGGAGCTGTTTTTT. This translates into CASSLTGGDTGELFF.